This T cell receptor beta chain came from a study of a mutant IDH1 vaccine in newly diagnosed glioma (dated by TCRdb to the early 2020s). In the study overall: In the chemotherapy-containing groups, vaccination started alongside temozolomide cycles, whereas in patients who had radiotherapy alone it started 4-6 weeks after radiotherapy. Of the 32 treated patients, about 62% were male and around 40% were female, and the mean age was around 40 years. Before enrollment, patients had received standard therapy of radiotherapy alone, temozolomide alone, or radiochemotherapy with temozolomide; most received the combination. Visit V12 was the week-35 safety follow-up and visit V13 was the week-47 end of study. Peripheral blood was drawn at six visits: V03 (baseline), V05, V07, V10, V12 and V13. Longitudinal TCRB deep sequencing was done for about two dozen treated patients, wherever samples were available for exploratory analyses.

What this sample's time point label stands for: week 35, safety follow-up. Each vaccine dose, consisting of 300 ug of a 20-mer mutant IDH1 peptide in Montanide, was administered subcutaneously with topical imiquimod. Patients received eight vaccinations in weeks 1, 3, 5, 7, 11, 15, 19 and 23, corresponding to visits V03 through V10. All donors had newly diagnosed IDH1-mutant astrocytomas of WHO grade 3 or 4 that showed loss of nuclear ATRX. The samples were drawn from NOA16, a multicentre, single-arm, open-label phase I trial in Germany that tested a mutant IDH1 peptide vaccine in humans for the first time. Genomic DNA for TCRB sequencing was isolated from EDTA blood with the DNeasy Blood and Tissue Kit. The investigation overall reported the following: Pseudoprogression seemed to be unrelated to changes in the top peripheral T cell clonotypes found by TCRB sequencing. Across multiple MHC alleles, vaccine-induced immune responses were seen in 85% to 95% of patients. Selection of PBMC samples for TCRB deep sequencing was based on availability. The authors noted that analyses of patient blood samples could not be reproduced because of sample limitations.

Trimming removed 5 bases from V and 7 bases from J; the gene matches leave 6 bases unexplained. From the cysteine up to the phenylalanine, the CDR3 has a length of 13 residues. Only the CDR3 region is kept as DNA, spanning 39 bases read in frame from base 1. The germline V gene encodes CDR1 SEHNR and CDR2 FQNEAQ (reference sequence). A note on this clone: It lacks a known antigen. No per-base quality is available; no much larger clone lies one base away.

The library came from the immunoSEQ multiplex PCR assay. Following the manufacturer's protocol, the hsTCRB Kit was used to amplify rearranged TCR beta chain sequences. An Illumina MiSeq was used to sequence the TCRB libraries. The published analysis was carried out like this. The kit vendor's proprietary platform handled demultiplexing, trimming and gene mapping. TCRdb took over this immuneACCESS table, retaining in-frame rearrangements with V and J assigned. Such tables are incomplete; in checked studies, under half of the missing clones stem from an unresolved V gene, and the remainder is unexplained. V, J and clone size are taken as reported in that table, and D and trimming were inferred from the DNA itself. Across this sample there are tens of thousands of clones, with around 84% seen only once. The ten biggest clones cover around 4.1% of the sample.

Specimen: PBMCs, collected from a glioma patient whose treatment included an IDH1 peptide vaccine. This clonotype was obtained from a woman between 18 and 29 years old with glioma. This sequence uses TRBV7-9 and TRBJ1-2; 8 central nucleotides agree with TRBD1. The CDR3 reads as follows: CASSPQGAGGYTF. The DNA is as follows: TGTGCCAGCAGCCCCCAGGGGGCCGGTGGCTACACCTTC.